The TCR beta chain described here comes from a study of T-cell memory formation after mild COVID-19. Study summary: There were largely donor-specific TCR clusters. Broader study findings: CD4+ clones that contracted lay mainly in CM and EM; CD8+ ones lay in EMRA.

Regarding this clonotype: Its cognate antigen is unknown.

Amplification by 5'RACE using constant-segment primers produced TCR alpha and TCR beta cDNA libraries that carried sample barcodes and UMIs. MiXCR was run by TCRdb on the 5' RACE reads, yielding one entry per CDR3 protein. This table has roughly 150,000 distinct CDR3 sequences, approximately 15% appearing once. V gave up 2 bases and J gave up 7 bases; unmatched junction bases: 1. This CDR3 has 14 residues. The germline gives CDR1 SGHRS, CDR2 YFSETQ. The sequence was obtained from an adult woman who had mild COVID-19 (a few samples of this study predate the infection). Cell type and time point are not known. The sample taken for sequencing was PBMCs or a T cell subset sorted from them (not recorded which). The chain links TRBV5-1 to TRBJ1-5; TRBD1 matches 12 bases. In nucleotides, the CDR3 is TGCGCCAGCAGCTTCGGGACAGGGGGCCAGCCCCAGCATTTT. Translation: CASSFGTGGQPQHF.